Listed here are 24 T cell receptor beta chains from one sample, sequenced in a study of blood T cell repertoires in COVID-19. Clones were sequenced by immunoSEQ multiplex PCR, and TCRdb holds only the in-frame ones, with some missing. The sample yields some 250,000 clones, roughly 87% seen once. Sequenced: peripheral blood. Receptor source: a man in his sixties who had recovered from COVID-19.

The chain employs TRBV7-8 and TRBJ2-2, with 10 positions matching TRBD1. J gave up 4 bases and V 5 bases, and 10 bases lay outside the gene matches. The length of the CDR3 is 17 residues. CDR1 is SGHVS, CDR2 FQNEAQ, per germline. The CDR3 DNA follows: TGTGCCAGCAGCCCGGGTCGACAGGGGGCTGGCACCGGGGAGCTGTTTTTT. Protein product: CASSPGRQGAGTGELFF.

The rearrangement links TRBV2 to TRBJ1-1, with 8 bases that match TRBD1. The V gene end was trimmed by 8 bases and the J gene end by 6 bases; junction bases not matched to a gene: 8. The germline V gene encodes CDR1 SNHLY and CDR2 FYNNEI. The CDR3 is 13 amino acids. CDR3 nucleotides: TGTGCCAGCGCCGAGAAGGACAGGGCTGAAGCTTTCTTT. It translates to CASAEKDRAEAFF.

The chain is built from TRBV5-1 and TRBJ1-1; D gene unclear. V lost 5 bases to trimming and J lost 7 bases, with 21 bases between them. There are 15 residues in the CDR3. Germline V gene sequence: CDR1 SGHRS, CDR2 YFSETQ. CDR3 amino acids: CASRQNTVNAGEAFF. CDR3 DNA sequence: TGCGCCAGCAGACAAAATACAGTTAATGCCGGTGAAGCTTTCTTT.

This clone occurred once. The chain links TRBV6-5 to TRBJ2-5, with a weak D call TRBD2 (5 bases). Deletions cut 0 bases from V and 2 bases from J, with 10 bases between. This CDR3 has 15 residues. The V gene's germline CDR1 is MNHEY and CDR2 SVGAGI. The DNA of the CDR3 is TGTGCCAGCAGTTACTCTGTAGGGAGACAAGAGACCCAGTACTTC. Translating it yields CASSYSVGRQETQYF.

This clone was seen only once. This chain uses TRBV3-1 (or the pseudogene TRBV3-2) with TRBJ2-3, with D unresolved. The CDR3 runs to 13 residues. Trimming stripped 4 bases from V and 9 bases from J, with 14 bases between. The V gene's germline CDR1 is LGHDT and CDR2 YNNKEL (reference sequence). The CDR3 loop is CASSPKESITQYF. The CDR3 DNA reads TGTGCCAGCAGCCCCAAAGAGAGCATCACGCAGTATTTT.

The gene calls are TRBV7-9 and TRBJ2-7; maybe TRBD2 (6 bases). This CDR3 spans 13 amino acids. The germline V gene encodes CDR1 SEHNR and CDR2 FQNEAQ (reference sequence). The V end lost 8 bases, the J end lost 2 bases, and 13 bases lay between the germline ends. The CDR3 region is CASGSAGTYEQYF. The CDR3 DNA sequence: TGTGCCAGCGGAAGTGCGGGAACCTACGAGCAGTACTTC.

The chain uses TRBV11-2 and TRBJ2-2; maybe TRBD2 (5 bases). Germline V gives CDR1 SGHAT, CDR2 FQNNGV. V shed 0 bases and J shed 4 bases, with 21 bases lying between them. The CDR3 runs to 19 residues. DNA of the CDR3: TGTGCCAGCAGCTTAGATGGCGCCTCTGGGGAGCCGAGCACCGGGGAGCTGTTTTTT. Protein: CASSLDGASGEPSTGELFF.

The chain joins TRBV19 to TRBJ1-5; D perhaps matches TRBD1 (5 bases). The CDR3 is made up of 15 amino acids. The ends were cut back, 3 bases at V and 4 bases at J, with 13 bases in the middle. From germline, CDR1 is LNHDA and CDR2 SQIVND (reference sequence). The CDR3 region has the DNA TGTGCCAGTAGTATGGTAGGGGCGGATAATCAGCCCCAGCATTTT. Amino acids: CASSMVGADNQPQHF.

V and J are TRBV7-9 and TRBJ1-1; 8 nucleotides line up with TRBD1. The CDR3 is 14 residues long. The V gene end was trimmed by 8 bases and the J gene end by 1 base; junction bases not matched to a gene: 6. In germline, CDR1 is SEHNR, CDR2 FQNEAQ (reference sequence). CDR3 sequence: CASQGALGNTEAFF. In DNA form, the CDR3 reads TGTGCCAGCCAGGGGGCATTAGGGAACACTGAAGCTTTCTTT. The full variable domain, with the rest looked up from reference TRBV7-9 and TRBJ1-1, is DTGVSQNPRHKITKRGQNVTFRCDPISEHNRLYWYRQTLGQGPEFLTYFQNEAQLEKSRLLSDRFSAERPKGSFSTLEIQRTEQGDSAMYLCASQGALGNTEAFFGQGTRLTVV.

V and J are TRBV5-4 and TRBJ1-1; possible D gene TRBD1, 6 bases. Trimming stripped 0 bases from V and 1 base from J, with 10 bases between. There are 15 residues in the CDR3. Germline V gene data show CDR1 as SGHNT and CDR2 as YYREEE (reference sequence). CDR3 protein: CASSLAGAGNTEAFF. In DNA, the CDR3 is TGTGCCAGCAGCTTGGCAGGGGCGGGGAACACTGAAGCTTTCTTT.

This clone was seen just once. The chain recombines TRBV6-5 with TRBJ2-7; TRBD2 agrees at 8 bases. V lost 11 bases to trimming and J lost 4 bases; unmatched junction nucleotides: 16. Germline V lookup: CDR1 MNHEY, CDR2 SVGAGI. The CDR3 has 15 residues. As DNA, the CDR3 is TGTGCCCTGTCCAGGTCGGCGGGGGGAACTTACGAGCAGTACGTC. The encoded protein is CALSRSAGGTYEQYV.

This rearrangement joins TRBV19 to TRBJ1-2; 8 nucleotides align to TRBD1. With 5 bases clipped from V and 0 bases from J, the junction kept 8 bases outside the gene matches. This CDR3 has 16 residues. Germline V CDR1 and CDR2: LNHDA, SQIVND (reference sequence). In DNA, the CDR3 is TGTGCCAGTAGTCCGCAGGGGACAGGCGCTAACTATGGCTACACCTTC. Translation: CASSPQGTGANYGYTF.

This clone came up once. The chain recombines TRBV6-5 with TRBJ2-7; 9 bases are a match to TRBD1. The CDR3 totals 14 residues. V was pared by 6 bases and J by 5 bases, with 8 bases of the junction left unmatched. Germline V gene sequence: CDR1 MNHEY, CDR2 SVGAGI. CDR3 DNA sequence: TGTGCCAGCAGCCCACGGACAGGGGAGGACGAGCAGTACGTC. The encoded protein is CASSPRTGEDEQYV.

Note on this clone: Mismatch with germline at one junction end may stem from a read error. The CDR3 loop is CASSLLAGGPYDEQFF. In DNA form, the CDR3 reads TGCGCCAGCAGCTTGCTAGCGGGGGGGCCCTACGATGAGCAGTTCTTC. The chain combines TRBV5-1 with TRBJ2-1; TRBD2 matches 12 bases. Per the germline V gene, CDR1 is SGHRS and CDR2 is YFSETQ. The CDR3 consists of 16 residues.

The sample holds one count of this clone. This rearrangement joins TRBV28 to TRBJ1-1, with unresolved D. CDR3 length: 12 amino acids. The V and J ends lost 6 bases and 0 bases respectively, with 5 bases between them. Looked up from germline, CDR1 is MDHEN and CDR2 is SYDVKM. The CDR3 DNA is TGTGCCAGCAGGCGATTGAACACTGAAGCTTTCTTT. Its translation is CASRRLNTEAFF.

This chain links TRBV5-4 with TRBJ2-7; the D is unclear. CDR1 and CDR2 (germline): SGHNT, YYREEE (reference sequence). Trimming shortened V by 2 bases and J by 0 bases, and 9 bases separated the two germline ends. The CDR3 extends over 14 amino acids. The CDR3 DNA sequence: TGTGCCAGCAGCTTTGGGCATAACTCCTACGAGCAGTACTTC. As protein: CASSFGHNSYEQYF.

CDR3 sequence: CASSLAVGGTEAFF. In DNA, the CDR3 is TGTGCCAGCAGCTTAGCCGTGGGAGGCACTGAAGCTTTCTTT. The V gene is TRBV3-1 (or the pseudogene TRBV3-2), the J gene TRBJ1-1; D remains ambiguous. Germline CDR1 LGHDT, CDR2 YNNKEL (reference sequence). The CDR3 contains 14 residues. Deletions cut 5 bases from V and 4 bases from J, with 14 bases between.

The CDR3 loop reads CASSKTGDQGRGTDTQYF. The CDR3 DNA is TGTGCCAGCAGCAAAACAGGGGATCAGGGTCGTGGCACAGATACGCAGTATTTT. This chain connects TRBV2 to TRBJ2-3, with 7 bases lining up with TRBD1. Losses at the gene ends were 6 bases for V and 1 base for J; bases not matched to a gene: 16. CDR1 is SNHLY, CDR2 FYNNEI, per germline. The CDR3 consists of 18 residues.

The V and J genes are TRBV15 and TRBJ1-2; D might be TRBD1 (6 bases). The length of the CDR3 is 15 residues. The V end was cut by 0 bases, the J end by 8 bases, with 16 bases between. The germline V gene has CDR1 LNHNV and CDR2 YYDKDF (reference sequence). Here the CDR3 reads CATSRDDRDNSGYTF. CDR3 in DNA: TGTGCCACCAGCAGAGATGATCGGGACAACTCAGGCTACACCTTC. The full variable domain, in which reference TRBV15 and TRBJ1-2 provide the parts outside the CDR3, is DAMVIQNPRYQVTQFGKPVTLSCSQTLNHNVMYWYQQKSSQAPKLLFHYYDKDFNNEADTPDNFQSRRPNTSFCFLDIRSPGLGDTAMYLCATSRDDRDNSGYTFGSGTRLTVV.

This chain joins TRBV6-1 and TRBJ1-4; 8 bases agree with TRBD1. J gave up 8 bases and V 3 bases, and 2 bases lay outside the gene matches. CDR3 length equals 13 residues. Germline CDR1 MNHNS, CDR2 SASEGT. The CDR3 DNA follows: TGTGCCAGCAGTGACAGGGGGCGGGAAAAACTGTTTTTT. Protein: CASSDRGREKLFF.

This clone was recorded once. The chain recombines TRBV7-9 with TRBJ1-1; D is perhaps TRBD1 (5 bases). From germline, CDR1 is SEHNR and CDR2 FQNEAQ (reference sequence). The CDR3 is 15 residues long. Trimming shortened V by 5 bases and J by 5 bases, and 18 bases separated the two germline ends. The CDR3 DNA reads TGTGCCAGCAGCGAAGTCAGGGCATCGGCAACTGAAGCTTTCTTT. It specifies CASSEVRASATEAFF.

This chain links TRBV7-2 with TRBJ2-1, with 8 bases matching TRBD2. CDR1 SGHTA and CDR2 FQGNSA come from the germline V gene. V dropped 1 base and J dropped 4; count of bases not matched to a gene: 6. The CDR3 length is 16 residues. This chain's CDR3 is CASSLGAGGWYNEQFF. The CDR3 DNA reads as TGTGCCAGCAGCTTAGGGGCGGGGGGCTGGTACAATGAGCAGTTCTTC.

This clone was found once. This chain joins TRBV2 and TRBJ2-1, with 9 bases matching TRBD1. After removal of 7 bases from V and 3 bases from J, the junction contained 7 bases not matched to a gene. The CDR3 spans 15 residues. Germline CDR1 and CDR2: SNHLY and FYNNEI. CDR3 sequence (DNA): TGTGCCAGCATAAGTCCGGGACAGGGCTACAATGAGCAGTTCTTC. Amino acid sequence: CASISPGQGYNEQFF. Complete variable domain (other parts from reference TRBV2 and TRBJ2-1): EPEVTQTPSHQVTQMGQEVILRCVPISNHLYFYWYRQILGQKVEFLVSFYNNEISEKSEIFDDQFSVERPDGSNFTLKIRSTKLEDSAMYFCASISPGQGYNEQFFGPGTRLTVL.

This clone has only a few counts. The chain combines TRBV27 with TRBJ1-5; D is perhaps TRBD1 (5 bases). Trimming removed 2 bases from V and 9 bases from J, with 11 bases in between. This CDR3 has 13 amino acids. Germline CDR1 MNHEY, CDR2 SMNVEV (reference sequence). CDR3 DNA: TGTGCCAGCAGTTTACAGGGAACTCCGCCCCAGCATTTT. It yields the protein CASSLQGTPPQHF.